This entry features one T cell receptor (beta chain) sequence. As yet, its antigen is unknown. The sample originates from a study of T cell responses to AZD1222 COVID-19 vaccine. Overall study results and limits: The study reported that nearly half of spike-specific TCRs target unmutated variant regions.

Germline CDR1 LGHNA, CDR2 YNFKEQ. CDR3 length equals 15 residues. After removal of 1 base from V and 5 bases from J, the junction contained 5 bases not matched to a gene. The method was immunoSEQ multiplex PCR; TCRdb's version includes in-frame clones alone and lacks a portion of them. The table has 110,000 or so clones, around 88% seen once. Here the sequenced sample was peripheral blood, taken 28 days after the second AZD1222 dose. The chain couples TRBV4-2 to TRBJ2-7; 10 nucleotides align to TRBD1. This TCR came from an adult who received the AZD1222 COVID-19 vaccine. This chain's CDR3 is CASSQAGTGVDEQYF. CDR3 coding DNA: TGTGCCAGCAGCCAAGCCGGGACAGGGGTAGACGAGCAGTACTTC.